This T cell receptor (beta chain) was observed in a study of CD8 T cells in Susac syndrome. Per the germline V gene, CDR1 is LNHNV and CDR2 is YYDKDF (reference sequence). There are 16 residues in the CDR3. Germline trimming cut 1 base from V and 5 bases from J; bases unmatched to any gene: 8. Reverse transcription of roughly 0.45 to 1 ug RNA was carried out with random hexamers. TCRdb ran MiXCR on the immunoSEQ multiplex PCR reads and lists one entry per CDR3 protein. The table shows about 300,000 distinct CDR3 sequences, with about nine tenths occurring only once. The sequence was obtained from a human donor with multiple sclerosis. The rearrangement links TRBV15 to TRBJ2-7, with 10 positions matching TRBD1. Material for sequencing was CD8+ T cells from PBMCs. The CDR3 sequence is CATSRVTGGGRNEQYF. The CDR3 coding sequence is TGTGCCACCAGCAGAGTGACAGGGGGCGGTAGGAACGAGCAGTACTTC. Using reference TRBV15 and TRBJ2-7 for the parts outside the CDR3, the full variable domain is DAMVIQNPRYQVTQFGKPVTLSCSQTLNHNVMYWYQQKSSQAPKLLFHYYDKDFNNEADTPDNFQSRRPNTSFCFLDIRSPGLGDTAMYLCATSRVTGGGRNEQYFGPGTRLTVT.